These 13 T cell receptor beta chains came from one sample sequenced in a study of blood T cell repertoires in COVID-19. The protocol was immunoSEQ multiplex PCR, while the TCRdb copy is restricted to in-frame clones and leaves out a portion. The repertoire consists of roughly 250,000 clones, with less than 90% occurring once and the leading ten covering approximately 1.4%. The sequenced sample consisted of peripheral blood. The receptors originated from a woman between 40 and 50 years old who had recovered from COVID-19.

The V gene is TRBV19, the J gene TRBJ1-2; TRBD1 matches at 7 bases. The CDR3 has 14 residues. Trimming removed 7 bases from V and 4 bases from J; junction bases left unmatched: 9. CDR1 is LNHDA, CDR2 SQIVND, per germline (reference sequence). Here the CDR3 DNA reads TGTGCCAGTACCGGGACAGAAATTCTCTATGGCTACACCTTC. Translated: CASTGTEILYGYTF.

The V call is TRBV6-5, the J call TRBJ2-1, with 9 nucleotides matching TRBD1. Trimming removed 0 bases from V and 12 bases from J; junction bases left unmatched: 6. Germline CDR1 and CDR2: MNHEY and SVGAGI. CDR3 size: 14 residues. The CDR3 sequence: CASSYSRDRGMQFF. In DNA form, the CDR3 reads TGTGCCAGCAGTTACTCGAGAGACAGGGGGATGCAGTTCTTC.

This clone has a single count. This chain joins TRBV4-2 and TRBJ2-1; 9 nucleotides align to TRBD2. This CDR3 contains 15 residues. V shed 4 bases and J 6 bases; nucleotides not matched to a gene: 7. CDR1 is LGHNA, CDR2 YNFKEQ, per germline. The chain's CDR3 is CASSPLAGSSNEQFF. The CDR3, as DNA: TGTGCCAGCAGCCCGCTAGCGGGGTCGTCCAATGAGCAGTTCTTC.

This chain uses TRBV3-1 (or the pseudogene TRBV3-2) with TRBJ1-2, with TRBD1 as a possible D gene (6 bases). CDR1 is LGHDT and CDR2 is YNNKEL in the germline V gene (reference sequence). The CDR3 consists of 15 residues. V was pared by 4 bases and J by 3 bases, with 15 bases between. The CDR3 nucleotides are TGTGCCAGCAGCCGAGGCAGGGCAGGGGACTATGGCTACACCTTC. Its protein is CASSRGRAGDYGYTF.

The count of this clone is one. The chain is built from TRBV28 and TRBJ2-2; weak D call: TRBD1 (5 bases). Germline assignment: CDR1 MDHEN and CDR2 SYDVKM. The CDR3 length is 15 residues. V lost 4 bases, J lost 9 bases, and 18 bases lay in between. CDR3 sequence: CASSSLNSGLWELFF. The CDR3 DNA reads as TGTGCCAGCAGTTCCCTAAATTCAGGGCTCTGGGAGCTGTTTTTT.

V usage is TRBV19 and J usage is TRBJ1-5; 8 bases match TRBD1. Germline V gene lookup returns CDR1 LNHDA and CDR2 SQIVND (reference sequence). V was pared by 10 bases and J by 4 bases, with 15 bases of the junction left unmatched. The CDR3 sequence is 16 residues long. The CDR3 reads CATQTGASWGNQPQHF. The CDR3 DNA reads TGTGCCACTCAGACAGGGGCTTCATGGGGGAATCAGCCCCAGCATTTT.

The chain uses TRBV20-1 and TRBJ2-7, with D maybe TRBD2 (6 bases). The V gene lost 3 bases and the J gene lost 0 bases, with 12 bases spanning the gap. CDR1 is DFQATT and CDR2 is SNEGSKA in the germline V gene (reference sequence). The CDR3 totals 14 residues. The CDR3: CSASRRGGSYEQYF. For the CDR3, the DNA is TGCAGTGCTAGTAGGCGGGGCGGCTCCTACGAGCAGTACTTC.

The gene calls are TRBV15 and TRBJ1-1, with D hard to call. V lost 0 bases to trimming and J lost 0 bases, with 11 bases between them. From germline, CDR1 is LNHNV and CDR2 YYDKDF (reference sequence). This CDR3 contains 16 residues. CDR3 sequence: CATSRDLGTLNTEAFF. The CDR3 region has the DNA TGTGCCACCAGCAGAGATTTGGGCACCTTGAACACTGAAGCTTTCTTT.

The chain has TRBV5-6 and TRBJ1-5, with 11 bases matching TRBD1. The germline V gene has CDR1 SGHDT and CDR2 YYEEEE. V shed 4 bases, J shed 9 bases, and the junction held 15 bases outside the gene matches. The CDR3 totals 17 residues. The CDR3 is CASSLGRRTGGWGPQHF. CDR3 DNA: TGTGCCAGCAGCCTTGGTCGCCGGACAGGGGGCTGGGGGCCCCAGCATTTT.

J is TRBJ2-3 and V is TRBV5-1; no firm D call. Germline CDR1 is SGHRS and CDR2 is YFSETQ. V was trimmed by 4 bases and J by 3 bases, leaving 12 bases between them. The CDR3 extends over 14 amino acids. CDR3: CASSPAVSTDTQYF. The CDR3, as DNA: TGCGCCAGCAGCCCCGCGGTTTCGACAGATACGCAGTATTTT.

V gene TRBV10-3 combines with J gene TRBJ2-7, with 8 positions matching TRBD1. CDR1 and CDR2 (germline): ENHRY, SYGVKD. V lost 4 bases to trimming and J lost 0 bases; unmatched junction nucleotides: 5. This CDR3 comprises 15 residues. CDR3 in DNA: TGTGCCATCAGTGTCCCGGACAGGGACTCCTACGAGCAGTACTTC. This codes for CAISVPDRDSYEQYF.

The V and J genes are TRBV10-2 and TRBJ1-4, with 7 bases matching TRBD1. The germline V gene encodes CDR1 WSHSY and CDR2 SAAADI. The J segment lost 4 bases and the V segment lost 9 bases, leaving 5 bases of the junction unmatched. The CDR3 has 13 residues. DNA for the CDR3: TGCGCCAGTAGGGACAGCTATAATGAAAAACTGTTTTTT. As protein: CASRDSYNEKLFF.

The genes are TRBV6-5 and TRBJ1-2; tentative D call: TRBD1 (6 bases). The germline gives CDR1 MNHEY, CDR2 SVGAGI. There are 15 residues in the CDR3. The V and J ends lost 3 bases and 1 base respectively, with 12 bases between them. Here the CDR3 reads CASSYGGRNNYGYTF. CDR3 bases: TGTGCCAGCAGTTATGGGGGCAGGAATAACTATGGCTACACCTTC.